The 3 T cell receptor beta chains given below trace back to one sample, sequenced in a study of a mutant IDH1 vaccine in newly diagnosed glioma. Their recognized antigens are unknown. Sequenced by immunoSEQ multiplex PCR; TCRdb stores in-frame clones only, minus some. The data contain 30,000 to 45,000 clones, more than 85% of them singletons. Documented time point: week 5, during vaccination. Each vaccine dose was 300 ug of mutant IDH1 20-mer peptide, with topical imiquimod. The sequencing used PBMCs, collected from a glioma patient whose treatment included an IDH1 peptide vaccine. The receptors were sampled from a man aged 50 to 60 with glioma.

The chain is built from TRBV19 and TRBJ1-2; TRBD1 is a possible D gene (6 bases). The CDR3 totals 12 residues. The germline V gene has CDR1 LNHDA and CDR2 SQIVND (reference sequence). V was shortened by 6 bases and J by 6 bases, with 11 bases between the two germline ends. Written as DNA, the CDR3 is TGTGCCAGTAGAGCACAGGGTGATGGCTACACCTTC. Protein: CASRAQGDGYTF.

As for this clone: The junction and the germline gene differ at one end; a read error may be behind it. The V call is TRBV5-6, the J call TRBJ2-3, with D perhaps matching TRBD1 or TRBD2 (5 bases each). Germline CDR1 and CDR2: SGHDT and YYEEEE. The CDR3 extends over 11 amino acids. The CDR3 reads CASSLGDVWRF. CDR3 sequence (DNA): TGTGCCAGCAGCTTGGGGGACGTGTGGCGTTTT.

The rearrangement links TRBV7-8 to TRBJ1-5; a possible D gene is TRBD1 (5 bases). In germline, CDR1 is SGHVS, CDR2 FQNEAQ. This CDR3 contains 14 residues. The ends were cut back, 2 bases at V and 3 bases at J, with 8 bases in the middle. DNA for the CDR3: TGTGCCAGCAGCTTAAGGACAAACAATCAGCCCCAGCATTTT. The encoded protein is CASSLRTNNQPQHF.